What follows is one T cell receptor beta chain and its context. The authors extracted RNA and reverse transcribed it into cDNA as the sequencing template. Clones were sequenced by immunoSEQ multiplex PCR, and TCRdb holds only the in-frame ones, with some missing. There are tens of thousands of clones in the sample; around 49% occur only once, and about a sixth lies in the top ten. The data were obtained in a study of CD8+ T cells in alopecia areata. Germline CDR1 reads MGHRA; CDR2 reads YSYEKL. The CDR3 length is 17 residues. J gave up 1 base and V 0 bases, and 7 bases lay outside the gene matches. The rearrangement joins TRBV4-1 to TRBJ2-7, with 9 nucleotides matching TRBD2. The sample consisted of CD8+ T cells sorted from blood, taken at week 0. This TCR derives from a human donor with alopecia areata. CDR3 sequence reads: CASSQEATSGGSYEQYF. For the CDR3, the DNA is TGCGCCAGCAGCCAAGAAGCGACTAGCGGTGGTTCCTACGAGCAGTACTTC.